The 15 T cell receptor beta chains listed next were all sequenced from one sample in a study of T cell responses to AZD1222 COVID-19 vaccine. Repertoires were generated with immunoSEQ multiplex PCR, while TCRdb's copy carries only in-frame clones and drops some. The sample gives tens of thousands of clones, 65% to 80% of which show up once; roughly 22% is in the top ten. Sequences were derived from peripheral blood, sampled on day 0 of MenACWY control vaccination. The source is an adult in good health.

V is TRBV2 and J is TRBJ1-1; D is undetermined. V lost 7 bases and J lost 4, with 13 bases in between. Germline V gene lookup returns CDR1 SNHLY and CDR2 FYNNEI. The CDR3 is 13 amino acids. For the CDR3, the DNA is TGTGCCAGCACGGATTCGATGGGCACTGAAGCTTTCTTT. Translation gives CASTDSMGTEAFF.

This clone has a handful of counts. The CDR3, as DNA: TGTGCCAGCAGCTCCAATACAAGAAACGGGGAGCTGTTTTTT. This gives the protein CASSSNTRNGELFF. The V and J genes are TRBV7-2 and TRBJ2-2; no definite D call. V dropped 4 bases and J dropped 7 bases, with 13 bases sitting between them. The CDR3 spans 14 residues. Germline CDR1 and CDR2: SGHTA and FQGNSA. Supplemented by reference TRBV7-2 and TRBJ2-2, the full variable domain reads GAGVSQSPSNKVTEKGKDVELRCDPISGHTALYWYRQSLGQGLEFLIYFQGNSAPDKSGLPSDRFSAERTGGSVSTLTIQRTQQEDSAVYLCASSSNTRNGELFFGEGSRLTVL.

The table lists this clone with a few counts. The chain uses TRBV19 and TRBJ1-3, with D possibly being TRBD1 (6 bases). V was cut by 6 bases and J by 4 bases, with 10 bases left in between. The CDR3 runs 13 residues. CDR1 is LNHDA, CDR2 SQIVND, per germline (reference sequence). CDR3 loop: CASRPDRGNTIYF. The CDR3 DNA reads TGTGCCAGTAGGCCGGACAGAGGAAACACCATATATTTT. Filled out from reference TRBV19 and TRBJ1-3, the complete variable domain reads DGGITQSPKYLFRKEGQNVTLSCEQNLNHDAMYWYRQDPGQGLRLIYYSQIVNDFQKGDIAEGYSVSREKKESFPLTVTSAQKNPTAFYLCASRPDRGNTIYFGEGSWLTVV.

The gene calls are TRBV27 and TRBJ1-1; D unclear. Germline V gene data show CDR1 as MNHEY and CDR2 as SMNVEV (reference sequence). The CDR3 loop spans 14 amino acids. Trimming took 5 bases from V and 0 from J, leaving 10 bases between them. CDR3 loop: CASSPQVLNTEAFF. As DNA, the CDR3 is TGTGCCAGCAGTCCTCAGGTTCTGAACACTGAAGCTTTCTTT.

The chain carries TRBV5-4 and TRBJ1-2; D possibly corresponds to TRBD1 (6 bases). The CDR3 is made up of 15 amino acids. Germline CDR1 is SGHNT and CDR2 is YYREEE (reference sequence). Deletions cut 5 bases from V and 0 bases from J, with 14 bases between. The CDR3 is CASSYRQVSNYGYTF. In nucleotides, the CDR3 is TGTGCCAGCAGTTACCGACAGGTCTCTAACTATGGCTACACCTTC.

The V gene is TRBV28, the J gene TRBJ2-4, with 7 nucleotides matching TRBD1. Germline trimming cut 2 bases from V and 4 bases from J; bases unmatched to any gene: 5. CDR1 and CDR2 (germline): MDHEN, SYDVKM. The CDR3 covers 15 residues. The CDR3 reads CASSLAGTAKNIQYF. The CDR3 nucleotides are TGTGCCAGCAGTTTAGCCGGGACAGCTAAAAACATTCAGTACTTC.

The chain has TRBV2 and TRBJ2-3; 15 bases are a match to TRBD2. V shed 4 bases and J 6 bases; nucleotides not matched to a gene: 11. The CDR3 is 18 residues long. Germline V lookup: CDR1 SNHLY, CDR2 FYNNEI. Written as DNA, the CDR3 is TGTGCCAGCAGTGGGACCGGGACTAGCGGGAGGTCATTGGATACGCAGTATTTT. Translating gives CASSGTGTSGRSLDTQYF.

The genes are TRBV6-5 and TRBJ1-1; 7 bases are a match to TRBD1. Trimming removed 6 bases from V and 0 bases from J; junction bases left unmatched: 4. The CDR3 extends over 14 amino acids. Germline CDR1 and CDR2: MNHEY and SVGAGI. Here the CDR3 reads CASRKGALNTEAFF. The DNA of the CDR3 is TGTGCCAGCAGAAAGGGGGCACTGAACACTGAAGCTTTCTTT.

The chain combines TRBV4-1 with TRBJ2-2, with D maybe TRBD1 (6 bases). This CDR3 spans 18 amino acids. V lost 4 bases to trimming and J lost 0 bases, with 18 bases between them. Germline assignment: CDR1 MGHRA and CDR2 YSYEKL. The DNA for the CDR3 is TGCGCCAGCAGCCCGATGTATATGGGACATTCGAACACCGGGGAGCTGTTTTTT. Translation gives CASSPMYMGHSNTGELFF.

CDR3 sequence reads: CASRGDPNTGELFF. In DNA, the CDR3 is TGTGCCAGCCGGGGAGACCCGAACACCGGGGAGCTGTTTTTT. The gene calls are TRBV6-5 and TRBJ2-2; D perhaps matches TRBD2 (5 bases). The CDR3 consists of 14 residues. The ends were cut back, 8 bases at V and 0 bases at J, with 10 bases in the middle. Germline CDR1 is MNHEY and CDR2 is SVGAGI.

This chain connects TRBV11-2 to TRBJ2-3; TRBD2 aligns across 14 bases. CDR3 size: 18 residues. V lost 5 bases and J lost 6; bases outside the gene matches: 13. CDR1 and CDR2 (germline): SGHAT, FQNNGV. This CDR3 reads CASSPKQRLAGGPDTQYF. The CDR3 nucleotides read TGTGCCAGCAGCCCCAAACAGCGACTAGCGGGGGGGCCTGATACGCAGTATTTT.

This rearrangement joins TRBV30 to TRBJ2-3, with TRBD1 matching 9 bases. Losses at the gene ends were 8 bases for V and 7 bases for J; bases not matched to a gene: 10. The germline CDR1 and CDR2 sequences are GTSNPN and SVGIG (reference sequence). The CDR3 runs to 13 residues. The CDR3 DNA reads TGTGCCAGTTCTCGGACAGGGGCGAATACGCAGTATTTT. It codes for CASSRTGANTQYF.

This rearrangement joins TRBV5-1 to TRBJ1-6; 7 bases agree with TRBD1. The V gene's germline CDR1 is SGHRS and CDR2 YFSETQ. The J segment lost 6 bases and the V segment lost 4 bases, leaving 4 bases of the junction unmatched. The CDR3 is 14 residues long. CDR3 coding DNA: TGCGCCAGCAGCGCCGGGACAGTTAATTCACCCCTCCACTTT. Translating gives CASSAGTVNSPLHF.

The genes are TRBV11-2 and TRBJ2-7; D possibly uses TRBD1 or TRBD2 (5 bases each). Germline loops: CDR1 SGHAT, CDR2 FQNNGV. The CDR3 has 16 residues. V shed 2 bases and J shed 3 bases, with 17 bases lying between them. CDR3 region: CASSLLRGSVGYEQYF. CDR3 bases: TGTGCCAGCAGCTTATTGAGGGGTAGTGTGGGCTACGAGCAGTACTTC.

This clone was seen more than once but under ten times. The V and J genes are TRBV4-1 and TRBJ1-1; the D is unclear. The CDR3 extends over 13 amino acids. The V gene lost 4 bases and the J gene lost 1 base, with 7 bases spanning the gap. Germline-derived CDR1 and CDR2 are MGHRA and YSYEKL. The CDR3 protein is CASSPTGNTEAFF. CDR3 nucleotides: TGCGCCAGCAGCCCTACGGGGAACACTGAAGCTTTCTTT.